This T cell receptor beta chain derives from a study of OX40 agonist ivuxolimab in advanced cancers. Collection of blood occurred at baseline, at cycle 4 day 1, and at cycle 7 day 1. The method was immunoSEQ multiplex PCR; TCRdb's version includes in-frame clones alone and lacks a portion of them. The sample has some 72,000 clones; around nine tenths are singletons. The germline gives CDR1 MGHDK, CDR2 SYGVNS. V was trimmed by 2 bases and J by 1 base, leaving 15 bases between them. The CDR3 extends over 17 amino acids. This chain connects TRBV25-1 to TRBJ2-1; TRBD1 might be the D (6 bases). The sequence was collected from an adult with an advanced solid tumor such as melanoma, head and neck, liver or kidney cancer. Sequencing used CD4+ or CD8+ T cells sorted from blood, obtained in a trial of the OX40 agonist ivuxolimab. CDR3 residues: CASSEGGRGTSYNEQFF. CDR3 DNA: TGTGCCAGCAGTGAAGGGGGTAGGGGGACGTCCTACAATGAGCAGTTCTTC. Supplemented by reference TRBV25-1 and TRBJ2-1, the full variable domain reads EADIYQTPRYLVIGTGKKITLECSQTMGHDKMYWYQQDPGMELHLIHYSYGVNSTEKGDLSSESTVSRIRTEHFPLTLESARPSHTSQYLCASSEGGRGTSYNEQFFGPGTRLTVL.